A selection of T cell receptor beta chains follows, all from one sample in a study of blood T cell repertoires in COVID-19. TCRdb's table, derived via immunoSEQ multiplex PCR, lists solely in-frame clones and lacks some. The data show approximately 250,000 clones, 84% seen once. Sample: peripheral blood. These receptors came from a man in his forties or fifties with acute or convalescent COVID-19. CDR3s include the opening cysteine and the closing phenylalanine or tryptophan. D genes are given only for firm matches. Clone sizes are given selectively: once, few, many, or a class where the clone is expanded.

v_call: TRBV7-9; j_call: TRBJ1-2; clone_size: -; d_call: -; cdr3_aa: CASSDADTSRGYTF; cdr3_nt: TGTGCCAGCAGCGACGCGGACACCTCCCGGGGCTACACCTTC
v_call: TRBV19; j_call: TRBJ1-4; clone_size: -; d_call: -; cdr3_aa: CASSMTAHEKLFF; cdr3_nt: TGTGCCAGTAGTATGACAGCCCATGAAAAACTGTTTTTT
v_call: TRBV7-3; j_call: TRBJ2-1; clone_size: once; d_call: TRBD2; cdr3_aa: CASSLVLAGWNEQFF; cdr3_nt: TGTGCCAGCAGCTTAGTGCTAGCGGGGTGGAATGAGCAGTTCTTC
v_call: TRBV6-5; j_call: TRBJ2-3; clone_size: once; d_call: TRBD1; cdr3_aa: CASSYSDRVVGDTQYF; cdr3_nt: TGTGCCAGCAGTTATTCGGACAGGGTTGTTGGAGATACGCAGTATTTT
v_call: TRBV9; j_call: TRBJ1-3; clone_size: -; d_call: -; cdr3_aa: CASSVDSGISTIYF; cdr3_nt: TGTGCCAGCAGCGTAGACTCGGGGATTAGCACCATATATTTT
v_call: TRBV6-5; j_call: TRBJ2-1; clone_size: -; d_call: TRBD2; cdr3_aa: CASKTLAGGPNEQFF; cdr3_nt: TGTGCCAGCAAAACCCTAGCGGGAGGGCCTAATGAGCAGTTCTTC
v_call: TRBV6-5; j_call: TRBJ2-7; clone_size: -; d_call: -; cdr3_aa: CASSHQGPVYEQYF; cdr3_nt: TGTGCCAGCAGTCATCAGGGGCCCGTCTACGAGCAGTACTTC
v_call: TRBV5-4; j_call: TRBJ1-3; clone_size: -; d_call: -; cdr3_aa: CASSFGGVSGNTIYF; cdr3_nt: TGTGCCAGCAGCTTCGGCGGCGTCTCTGGAAACACCATATATTTT
v_call: TRBV7-3; j_call: TRBJ2-1; clone_size: -; d_call: TRBD1; cdr3_aa: CASSLSRQGMNEQFF; cdr3_nt: TGTGCCAGCAGCTTAAGTAGACAGGGCATGAATGAGCAGTTCTTC
v_call: TRBV6-5; j_call: TRBJ1-1; clone_size: -; d_call: -; cdr3_aa: CASSYAATGNTEAFF; cdr3_nt: TGTGCCAGCAGTTACGCAGCGACAGGGAACACTGAAGCTTTCTTT
v_call: TRBV9; j_call: TRBJ1-3; clone_size: -; d_call: -; cdr3_aa: CASSGEGFAGNTIYF; cdr3_nt: TGTGCCAGCAGCGGAGAGGGCTTCGCGGGAAACACCATATATTTT
v_call: TRBV20-1; j_call: TRBJ1-2; clone_size: once; d_call: -; cdr3_aa: CSASSGNPIYGYTF; cdr3_nt: TGCAGTGCTAGTTCAGGGAACCCAATCTATGGCTACACCTTC
v_call: TRBV5-1; j_call: TRBJ1-1; clone_size: -; d_call: -; cdr3_aa: CASSPVRGRENTEAFF; cdr3_nt: TGCGCCAGCAGCCCCGTCCGGGGAAGGGAGAACACTGAAGCTTTCTTT
v_call: TRBV5-1; j_call: TRBJ1-3; clone_size: -; d_call: TRBD1; cdr3_aa: CASSLPGTGGGNTIYF; cdr3_nt: TGCGCCAGCAGCTTGCCCGGGACAGGGGGTGGAAACACCATATATTTT
v_call: TRBV5-4; j_call: TRBJ2-7; clone_size: few; d_call: TRBD1; cdr3_aa: CASSLVPGGRAEQYF; cdr3_nt: TGTGCCAGCAGCTTGGTGCCAGGGGGAAGGGCCGAGCAGTACTTC
v_call: TRBV11-3; j_call: TRBJ2-7; clone_size: -; d_call: -; cdr3_aa: CASSLDPGFNEQYF; cdr3_nt: TGTGCCAGCAGCTTAGATCCAGGGTTCAACGAGCAGTACTTC
v_call: TRBV6-1; j_call: TRBJ1-1; clone_size: -; d_call: -; cdr3_aa: CASSERGRAGTEAFF; cdr3_nt: TGTGCCAGCAGTGAAAGGGGCAGGGCGGGAACTGAAGCTTTCTTT
v_call: TRBV6-6; j_call: TRBJ1-2; clone_size: -; d_call: -; cdr3_aa: CASRGQTVTYGYTF; cdr3_nt: TGTGCCAGCAGGGGCCAGACGGTCACCTATGGCTACACCTTC
v_call: TRBV5-1; j_call: TRBJ2-2; clone_size: -; d_call: TRBD2; cdr3_aa: CASSNPPGLAGDTGELFF; cdr3_nt: TGCGCCAGCAGCAACCCTCCGGGACTAGCGGGGGACACCGGGGAGCTGTTTTTT
v_call: TRBV4-2; j_call: TRBJ2-7; clone_size: -; d_call: TRBD2; cdr3_aa: CASSQRPPSGGAYEQYF; cdr3_nt: TGTGCCAGCAGCCAAAGACCCCCCAGCGGGGGGGCCTACGAGCAGTACTTC
v_call: TRBV27; j_call: TRBJ1-1; clone_size: few; d_call: -; cdr3_aa: CASSFGPSDLNTEAFF; cdr3_nt: TGTGCCAGCAGTTTTGGGCCCTCGGATCTGAACACTGAAGCTTTCTTT
v_call: TRBV6-5; j_call: TRBJ1-1; clone_size: -; d_call: TRBD1; cdr3_aa: CASSPTGRNTEAFF; cdr3_nt: TGTGCCAGCAGTCCGACAGGGAGAAACACTGAAGCTTTCTTT
v_call: TRBV6-5; j_call: TRBJ2-2; clone_size: -; d_call: -; cdr3_aa: CASRPLLNTGELFF; cdr3_nt: TGTGCCAGCAGGCCACTCCTGAACACCGGGGAGCTGTTTTTT
v_call: TRBV5-6; j_call: TRBJ1-2; clone_size: -; d_call: -; cdr3_aa: CASNWDSGGYGYTF; cdr3_nt: TGTGCCAGCAACTGGGACTCTGGAGGTTATGGCTACACCTTC
v_call: TRBV27; j_call: TRBJ2-2; clone_size: -; d_call: -; cdr3_aa: CASSPLRAGELFF; cdr3_nt: TGTGCCAGCAGTCCGCTGAGGGCCGGGGAGCTGTTTTTT
v_call: TRBV27; j_call: TRBJ2-7; clone_size: -; d_call: TRBD1; cdr3_aa: CASSTGQGSYEQYF; cdr3_nt: TGTGCCAGCAGTACGGGACAGGGCAGCTACGAGCAGTACTTC
v_call: TRBV9; j_call: TRBJ1-4; clone_size: -; d_call: -; cdr3_aa: CASSVWEGSEKLFF; cdr3_nt: TGTGCCAGCAGCGTATGGGAGGGATCTGAAAAACTGTTTTTT
v_call: TRBV6-6; j_call: TRBJ1-1; clone_size: few; d_call: TRBD1; cdr3_aa: CASRPQGATTEAFF; cdr3_nt: TGTGCCAGCAGACCTCAGGGGGCTACCACTGAAGCTTTCTTT
v_call: TRBV5-5; j_call: TRBJ2-1; clone_size: -; d_call: -; cdr3_aa: CASSHDRDFNEQFF; cdr3_nt: TGTGCCAGCAGCCATGACAGGGACTTCAATGAGCAGTTCTTC
v_call: TRBV9; j_call: TRBJ1-2; clone_size: -; d_call: -; cdr3_aa: CASSAPGGRGYTF; cdr3_nt: TGTGCCAGCAGCGCTCCGGGGGGGCGTGGCTACACCTTC
v_call: TRBV12-3/TRBV12-4; j_call: TRBJ2-3; clone_size: -; d_call: -; cdr3_aa: CASMWGPDTQYF; cdr3_nt: TGTGCCAGCATGTGGGGCCCCGATACGCAGTATTTT
v_call: TRBV9; j_call: TRBJ2-2; clone_size: once; d_call: TRBD1; cdr3_aa: CASSEARTGRPANTGELFF; cdr3_nt: TGTGCCAGCAGCGAAGCAAGGACAGGCCGCCCCGCGAACACCGGGGAGCTGTTTTTT
v_call: TRBV5-4; j_call: TRBJ2-3; clone_size: -; d_call: -; cdr3_aa: CASSSFTGTDTQYF; cdr3_nt: TGTGCCAGCAGCTCCTTTACAGGGACAGATACGCAGTATTTT
v_call: TRBV5-1; j_call: TRBJ2-2; clone_size: -; d_call: TRBD1; cdr3_aa: CASSSPQGQGVGELFF; cdr3_nt: TGCGCCAGCAGCTCTCCACAGGGGCAGGGGGTCGGGGAGCTGTTTTTT
v_call: TRBV4-2; j_call: TRBJ1-6; clone_size: once; d_call: -; cdr3_aa: CASSQGAQGLNSPLHF; cdr3_nt: TGTGCCAGCAGCCAAGGGGCGCAGGGGCTGAATTCACCCCTCCACTTT
v_call: TRBV6-5; j_call: TRBJ1-2; clone_size: -; d_call: -; cdr3_aa: CATTRPERTRGYTF; cdr3_nt: TGTGCCACCACCCGTCCAGAAAGAACCAGAGGCTACACCTTC
v_call: TRBV7-8; j_call: TRBJ2-1; clone_size: few; d_call: TRBD2; cdr3_aa: CASSPRTSGANNEQFF; cdr3_nt: TGTGCCAGCAGCCCCCGGACTAGCGGGGCCAACAATGAGCAGTTCTTC
v_call: TRBV11-2; j_call: TRBJ2-1; clone_size: once; d_call: TRBD2; cdr3_aa: CASSSRTSGVNEQFF; cdr3_nt: TGTGCCAGCAGCTCCCGGACTAGCGGGGTAAATGAGCAGTTCTTC
v_call: TRBV7-8; j_call: TRBJ2-7; clone_size: -; d_call: TRBD2; cdr3_aa: CASSSSQGGLAGPYEQYF; cdr3_nt: TGTGCCAGCAGCTCCTCACAGGGAGGACTAGCGGGCCCCTACGAGCAGTACTTC
v_call: TRBV3-1/TRBV3-2; j_call: TRBJ2-1; clone_size: once; d_call: -; cdr3_aa: CASSLYRVHNEQFF; cdr3_nt: TGTGCCAGCAGCCTATACAGGGTCCACAATGAGCAGTTCTTC
v_call: TRBV5-6; j_call: TRBJ1-5; clone_size: -; d_call: -; cdr3_aa: CASSFGGAWGNQPQHF; cdr3_nt: TGTGCCAGCAGCTTCGGAGGGGCCTGGGGCAATCAGCCCCAGCATTTT
v_call: TRBV6-1; j_call: TRBJ1-1; clone_size: -; d_call: -; cdr3_aa: CASSDLGLEAFF; cdr3_nt: TGTGCCAGCAGTGATTTGGGACTTGAAGCTTTCTTT
v_call: TRBV10-3; j_call: TRBJ1-1; clone_size: -; d_call: -; cdr3_aa: CAISGQNTEAFF; cdr3_nt: TGTGCCATCTCCGGACAGAACACTGAAGCTTTCTTT
v_call: TRBV28; j_call: TRBJ2-7; clone_size: -; d_call: TRBD2; cdr3_aa: CASSSSGGRSYEQYF; cdr3_nt: TGTGCCAGCAGTTCGTCGGGGGGGCGGTCCTACGAGCAGTACTTC
v_call: TRBV19; j_call: TRBJ1-2; clone_size: -; d_call: TRBD1; cdr3_aa: CASGQGTGYTF; cdr3_nt: TGTGCCAGTGGACAGGGCACTGGCTACACCTTC
v_call: TRBV27; j_call: TRBJ2-2; clone_size: -; d_call: TRBD1; cdr3_aa: CASSEHRQGDDGELFF; cdr3_nt: TGTGCCAGCAGTGAACACCGACAGGGGGATGACGGGGAGCTGTTTTTT
v_call: TRBV10-3; j_call: TRBJ2-3; clone_size: -; d_call: -; cdr3_aa: CAITEGVTDTQYF; cdr3_nt: TGTGCCATCACCGAAGGGGTCACAGATACGCAGTATTTT
v_call: TRBV30; j_call: TRBJ1-6; clone_size: -; d_call: TRBD1; cdr3_aa: CAWGGQGNSPLHF; cdr3_nt: TGTGCCTGGGGTGGACAGGGAAATTCACCCCTCCACTTT
v_call: TRBV5-1; j_call: TRBJ1-2; clone_size: -; d_call: -; cdr3_aa: CASSLGGQYKLGYTF; cdr3_nt: TGCGCCAGCAGCTTGGGCGGCCAGTACAAGTTAGGCTACACCTTC
v_call: TRBV18; j_call: TRBJ2-1; clone_size: once; d_call: -; cdr3_aa: CASSPGLIGNEQFF; cdr3_nt: TGTGCCAGCTCACCAGGACTAATAGGGAATGAGCAGTTCTTC
v_call: TRBV7-9; j_call: TRBJ1-6; clone_size: once; d_call: TRBD1; cdr3_aa: CASSPGQSYNSPLHF; cdr3_nt: TGTGCCAGCAGCCCGGGACAGAGCTATAATTCACCCCTCCACTTT
v_call: TRBV5-1; j_call: TRBJ2-2; clone_size: -; d_call: -; cdr3_aa: CASSISLRELFF; cdr3_nt: TGCGCCAGCAGCATCAGTCTCCGGGAGCTGTTTTTT